The clone carrying this T cell receptor beta chain was found many times. The antigen is unknown. This sample is part of a study of T cells in Graves' hyperthyroidism and ophthalmopathy. Findings and caveats of the study: Ophthalmopathy cases were set apart from stable hyperthyroidism by a 13 V-J model.

Under 3 months was the duration of disease in ophthalmopathy patients, who also had a Clinical Activity Score of at least 3 and a NOSPECS grade of at least 4. Source material for PBMCs was about 10 ml fresh peripheral blood. Trimming removed 3 bases from V and 1 base from J, with 18 bases in between. The CDR3 has 17 residues. Germline loops: CDR1 KGHDR, CDR2 SFDVKD. From RNA transcripts, TCR beta CDR3 regions were amplified. The HTBI primer set served for first-round RT-PCR of the TCR CDR3. MiXCR was run by TCRdb on the multiplex PCR reads, yielding one entry per CDR3 protein. The sample lists hundreds of thousands of distinct CDR3 sequences, about 14% occurring once.

This chain links TRBV24-1 with TRBJ2-7; a weak D match, TRBD1 (6 bases). This clonotype was obtained from a woman aged 50 to 65 with Graves' ophthalmopathy. Material for sequencing was blood. The CDR3 spells CATSDRMQGLKSYEQYF. CDR3 in DNA: TGTGCCACCAGTGATCGTATGCAGGGGCTGAAATCCTACGAGCAGTACTTC.